The rows below give T cell receptor beta chains drawn from one sample of a study of neurological immune-mediated disorders. TCRdb passed the 5' RACE reads through MiXCR, listing each CDR3 protein once. The sample holds more than 45,000 distinct CDR3 sequences; around 3.6% are singletons and the top ten take approximately 1.5%. Input material: PBMCs. Receptor source: a man aged 25 to 40 with multiple sclerosis. The CDR3 runs from the conserved cysteine through the conserved F or W. Fields, in order: J gene, clone size, V gene, D gene, CDR3 DNA, CDR3 protein. The D gene is left open where the match is weak. Clone size, where shown, is once, few, many, or a class for clones that have expanded.

TRBJ1-2	many	TRBV7-6	.	TGTGCCAGCAGCTTAGAGCGGGGGGGCGATGGCTACACCTTC	CASSLERGGDGYTF
TRBJ2-7	many	TRBV5-1	.	TGCGCCAGCAGCTTGGAGGGGTTGGGATTATCGACCTACGAGCAGTACTTC	CASSLEGLGLSTYEQYF
TRBJ2-1	many	TRBV4-1	.	TGCGCCAGCAGCCCAACAGCCCGGGACGCAGCCTCCTACAATGAGCAGTTCTTC	CASSPTARDAASYNEQFF
TRBJ2-7	many	TRBV14	.	TGTGCCAGCAGCCAAGTCCGGAGTGGGCTGTACTTC	CASSQVRSGLYF
TRBJ1-1	many	TRBV7-6	TRBD1	TGTGCCAGCAGCGACAGGGGGCAGGGTGAAGCTTTCTTT	CASSDRGQGEAFF
TRBJ1-1	many	TRBV4-1	.	TGCGCCAGCAGCCAAGGGGCGGGTAGGAACACTGAAGCTTTCTTT	CASSQGAGRNTEAFF
TRBJ2-2	.	TRBV6-1	.	TGTGCCAGCAGTGTAGCACAGCTGAACACCGGGGAGCTGTTTTTT	CASSVAQLNTGELFF
TRBJ2-2	many	TRBV6-4	.	TGTGCCAGCAGTGAAACAGGGACCGGGGAGCTGTTTTTT	CASSETGTGELFF
TRBJ1-6	many	TRBV20-1	.	TGCAGTGCTTCAAGGACAGAGTACGGTTCACCCCTCCACTTT	CSASRTEYGSPLHF
TRBJ2-3	.	TRBV20-1	TRBD1	TGCAGTGCATCCGGGACAGGGGTTTCAGATACGCAGTATTTT	CSASGTGVSDTQYF
TRBJ2-5	many	TRBV5-1	.	TGCGCCAGCAGCTTGGCCAGGGAAAGGCAAGAGACCCAGTACTTC	CASSLARERQETQYF
TRBJ2-3	many	TRBV12-3/TRBV12-4	TRBD2	TGTGCCAGCACCCTGTGGCGGAGAGCGGGAGGGACTCCTGAGGATACGCAGTATTTT	CASTLWRRAGGTPEDTQYF
TRBJ2-5	.	TRBV5-1	TRBD2	TGCGCCAGCAGCCCGGGACTAGCGGGAGTTGGGGCTGGGGAGACCCAGTACTTC	CASSPGLAGVGAGETQYF
TRBJ2-5	many	TRBV13	.	TGTGCCAGCAGCTTAGACACTAGGAAGACCCAGTACTTC	CASSLDTRKTQYF
TRBJ1-4	many	TRBV7-8	TRBD1	TGTGCCAGCAGCTTAGCAGCGACAGGGTCCCGGGGTGAAAAACTGTTTTTT	CASSLAATGSRGEKLFF
TRBJ1-1	many	TRBV7-9	TRBD1	TGTGCCAGCAGCTCGCAGGGGGCCAAGAACACTGAAGCTTTCTTT	CASSSQGAKNTEAFF
TRBJ2-7	many	TRBV7-9	.	TGTGCCAGCAGCTTAGCCAACAGGGAATCGGAAGAGCAGTACTTC	CASSLANRESEEQYF
TRBJ2-1	many	TRBV15	TRBD2	TGTGCCACCAGCAGAGATAGACTAGCGGGTTACAATGAGCAGTTCTTC	CATSRDRLAGYNEQFF
TRBJ2-3	few	TRBV2	TRBD1	TGTGCCAGCAGTGAGGGGACAGGGGGGATAGATACGCAGTATTTT	CASSEGTGGIDTQYF
TRBJ1-2	many	TRBV9	.	TGTGCCAGCAGCGTAGGTCTGGTCCCGGCGAACTATGGCTACACCTTC	CASSVGLVPANYGYTF
TRBJ1-5	many	TRBV20-1	.	TGCAGTGCTAGACAGACAAACCGCGAGAATCAGCCCCAGCATTTT	CSARQTNRENQPQHF
TRBJ1-5	many	TRBV5-5	TRBD1	TGTGCCAGCAGCTTGGCGGGGACAGTTAGATCAGCCCAGCATTTT	CASSLAGTVRSAQHF
TRBJ2-5	many	TRBV7-2	.	TGTGCCAGCAGCCCGGCTTCCCCACGAGAGACCCAGTACTTC	CASSPASPRETQYF
TRBJ2-1	many	TRBV20-1	.	TGCAGTGCCGGGGCCAGGGGTTATGAGCAGTTCTTC	CSAGARGYEQFF
TRBJ2-7	many	TRBV5-1	TRBD1	TGCGCCAGCAGTGACAGGGATTTTTACGAGCAGTACTTC	CASSDRDFYEQYF
TRBJ2-5	.	TRBV18	.	TGTGCCAGCTCCCCCACCCCGGCACAAGAGACCCAGTACTTC	CASSPTPAQETQYF
TRBJ2-1	many	TRBV10-3	TRBD2	TGTGCCATCAGTGAGTCGGGACTAGCGGATTACAATGAGCAGTTCTTC	CAISESGLADYNEQFF
TRBJ2-3	many	TRBV5-1	.	TGCGCCAGCAGCCCCAACGATTATGACACAGATACGCAGTATTTT	CASSPNDYDTDTQYF
TRBJ2-1	many	TRBV14	.	TGTGCCAGCAGCCATCAGTCGGCAGAGCAGTTCTTC	CASSHQSAEQFF
TRBJ2-7	.	TRBV18	.	TGTGCCAGCTCAACTTCCGGGGCATCCTACGAGCAGTACTTC	CASSTSGASYEQYF
TRBJ2-1	many	TRBV5-1	TRBD2	TGCGCCAGCAGCTTGAGCGGCGGGAGCCTATACGAGCAGTTCTTC	CASSLSGGSLYEQFF
TRBJ2-1	few	TRBV6-4	TRBD2	TGTGCCAGCGGACCTAGCGGGAGGGCCGGTTCCTACAATGAGCAGTTCTTC	CASGPSGRAGSYNEQFF
TRBJ1-1	many	TRBV7-9	TRBD1	TGTGCCAGCAGCTCCGGAGGGGGCGTCTCGCTGAACACTGAAGCTTTCTTT	CASSSGGGVSLNTEAFF
TRBJ1-2	many	TRBV2	TRBD1	TGTGCCAGCAGACAAACCCCTTGGACAGGTCCTCCTAACTATGGCTACACCTTC	CASRQTPWTGPPNYGYTF
TRBJ2-7	many	TRBV5-5	.	TGTGCCAGCAGCCGCGGGGCCGACCTCTACGAGCAGTACTTC	CASSRGADLYEQYF
TRBJ1-2	many	TRBV6-5	.	TGTGCCAGCAGTTATACAAGGACGGGCTATGGCTACACCTTC	CASSYTRTGYGYTF
TRBJ1-2	many	TRBV5-4	.	TGTGCCAGCAGCTTGCCAGGGGTATATGGCTACACCTTC	CASSLPGVYGYTF
TRBJ2-6	.	TRBV27	.	TGTGCCAGCAGAGATTTAAATGGGGCCAACGTCCTGACTTTC	CASRDLNGANVLTF
TRBJ1-2	many	TRBV7-2	TRBD1	TGTGCCAGCAGCTTAGGGACAGGGGGACCCTATGGCTACACCTTC	CASSLGTGGPYGYTF
TRBJ2-2	many	TRBV6-2/TRBV6-3	TRBD2	TGTGCCAGCAGTTCCAGCGGGAGGAGCACCGGGGAGCTGTTTTTT	CASSSSGRSTGELFF
TRBJ2-3	many	TRBV5-1	.	TGCGCCAGCAGCTTAATCCCCTTGAGGGGTAGCACAGATACGCAGTATTTT	CASSLIPLRGSTDTQYF
TRBJ2-5	many	TRBV5-1	TRBD2	TGCGCCAGCAGCTTGGGACCTAGCGGTGGGCAAGAGACCCAGTACTTC	CASSLGPSGGQETQYF
TRBJ1-1	.	TRBV20-1	.	TGCAGTGCCCCCCAAATACAGGCCTCGAACACTGAAGCTTTCTTT	CSAPQIQASNTEAFF
TRBJ2-7	many	TRBV20-1	.	TGCAGTGCTAGTGTAAGAGGGGACCGCGGCGAGCAGTACTTC	CSASVRGDRGEQYF
TRBJ1-4	many	TRBV5-1	TRBD1	TGCGCCAGCAGCTTGGGGACAGGGGAAAAACTGTTTTTT	CASSLGTGEKLFF
TRBJ2-1	many	TRBV9	.	TGTGCCAGCAGCGTCGCCCTAGGTTCCTATGAGCAGTTCTTC	CASSVALGSYEQFF